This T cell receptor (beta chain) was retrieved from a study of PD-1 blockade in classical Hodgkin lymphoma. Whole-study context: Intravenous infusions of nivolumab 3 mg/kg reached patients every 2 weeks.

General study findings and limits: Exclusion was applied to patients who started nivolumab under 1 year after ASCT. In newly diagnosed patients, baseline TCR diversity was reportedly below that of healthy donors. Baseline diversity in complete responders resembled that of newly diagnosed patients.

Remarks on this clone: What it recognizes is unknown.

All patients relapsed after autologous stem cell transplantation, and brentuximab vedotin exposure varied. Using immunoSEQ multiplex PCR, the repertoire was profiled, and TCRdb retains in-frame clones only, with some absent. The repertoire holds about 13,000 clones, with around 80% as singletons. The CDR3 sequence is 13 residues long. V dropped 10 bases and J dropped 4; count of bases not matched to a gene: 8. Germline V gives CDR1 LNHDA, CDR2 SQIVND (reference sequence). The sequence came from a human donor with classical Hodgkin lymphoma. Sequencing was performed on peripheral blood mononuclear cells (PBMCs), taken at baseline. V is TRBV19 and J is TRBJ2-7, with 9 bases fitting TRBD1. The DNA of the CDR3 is TGTGCCACCTCACGGGACAGGGAGTACGAGCAGTACTTC. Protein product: CATSRDREYEQYF.